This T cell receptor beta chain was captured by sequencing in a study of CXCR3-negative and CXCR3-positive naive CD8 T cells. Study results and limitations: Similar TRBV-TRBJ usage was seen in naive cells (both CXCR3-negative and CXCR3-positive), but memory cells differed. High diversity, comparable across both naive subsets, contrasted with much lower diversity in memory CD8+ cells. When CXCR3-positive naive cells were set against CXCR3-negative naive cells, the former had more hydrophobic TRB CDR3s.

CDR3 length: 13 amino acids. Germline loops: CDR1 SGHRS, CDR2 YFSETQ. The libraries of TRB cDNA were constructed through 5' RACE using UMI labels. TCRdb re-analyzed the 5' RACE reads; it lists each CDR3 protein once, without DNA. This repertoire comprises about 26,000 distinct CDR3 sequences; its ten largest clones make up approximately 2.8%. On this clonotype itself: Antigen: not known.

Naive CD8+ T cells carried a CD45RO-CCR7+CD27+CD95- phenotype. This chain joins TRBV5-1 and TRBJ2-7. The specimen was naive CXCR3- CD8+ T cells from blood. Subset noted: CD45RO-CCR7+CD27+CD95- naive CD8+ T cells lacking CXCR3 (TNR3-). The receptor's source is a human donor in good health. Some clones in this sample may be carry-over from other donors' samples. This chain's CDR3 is CASSETNSYEQYF.